Listed below are T cell receptor beta chains from one sample, sequenced in a study of T cells expressing NK-cell markers. TCRdb re-called the 5' RACE reads and gives one entry per CDR3 protein, without DNA. The listing contains 250,000 or so distinct CDR3 sequences. The sequencing sample was made of blood T cells: a sorted CD56 or NKG2C T cell subset, CD4+ or CD8+ T cells, or bulk PBMC T cells (not recorded which). These receptors all stem from a woman aged 18-70 years in good health. Both conserved end residues are part of each CDR3. Size is stated for part of the rows, as once, few or many counts, or as a class when the clone is expanded.

CDR3	J	size	V
CASSLDGGHYSNQPQHF	TRBJ1-5	.	TRBV5-1
CASSSSVGDEQFF	TRBJ2-1	.	TRBV6-2/TRBV6-3
CASSLRDRGSSGANVLTF	TRBJ2-6	.	TRBV11-2
CASSRMLNTEAFF	TRBJ1-1	.	TRBV6-1
CASSKQGSSSPLHF	TRBJ1-6	.	TRBV7-2
CAISDRPANYGYTF	TRBJ1-2	.	TRBV10-3
CSARDYNEQFF	TRBJ2-1	.	TRBV20-1
CASSLRRDQPQHF	TRBJ1-5	.	TRBV7-2
CSAGLAGLPYEQYF	TRBJ2-7	.	TRBV20-1
CASSVLAQETQYF	TRBJ2-5	.	TRBV10-2
CASSLPGQGALGTQYF	TRBJ2-3	.	TRBV7-9
CASSHRGRESSYNSPLHF	TRBJ1-6	.	TRBV3-1
CSAVGLGLVNTGELFF	TRBJ2-2	.	TRBV20-1
CASSLSSGRAQQYF	TRBJ2-7	.	TRBV6-1
CASSYSRGRVGNEQYF	TRBJ2-7	.	TRBV6-5
CASSLEGTQPQHF	TRBJ1-5	.	TRBV5-1
CASSAPGQRDEKLFF	TRBJ1-4	.	TRBV25-1
CSANIRGTLVTEAFF	TRBJ1-1	.	TRBV20-1
CASSLTGGASYNEQFF	TRBJ2-1	.	TRBV7-2
CSARDGAGYEAGELFF	TRBJ2-2	.	TRBV20-1
CASSQRGTYEQYF	TRBJ2-7	.	TRBV3-1
CASSLVSGYGYTF	TRBJ1-2	.	TRBV7-2
CATSRAGGDRPYEQYF	TRBJ2-7	.	TRBV15
CASSYPNSPLHF	TRBJ1-6	.	TRBV7-2
CASSFKGAKNIQYF	TRBJ2-4	.	TRBV12-3/TRBV12-4
CASSSGPRETQYF	TRBJ2-5	.	TRBV7-3
CASSQDSLAWANVLTF	TRBJ2-6	.	TRBV11-2
CASGQMGGVGNSPLHF	TRBJ1-6	.	TRBV12-5
CSVERLAGGPTGELFF	TRBJ2-2	.	TRBV29-1
CASSLGGPEQFF	TRBJ2-1	.	TRBV11-3
CSARPIPQAGRHYETQYF	TRBJ2-5	.	TRBV20-1
CASRDTDTQYF	TRBJ2-3	.	TRBV6-2/TRBV6-3
CSARTSIPGLGVTQYF	TRBJ2-5	.	TRBV20-1
CASTPLMSGHGETQYF	TRBJ2-5	.	TRBV6-1
CAWSSRGDGYTF	TRBJ1-2	.	TRBV30
CASRTRGTDTQYF	TRBJ2-3	.	TRBV12-3/TRBV12-4
CASSLMTGGAPGEQYF	TRBJ2-7	.	TRBV28
CASSLTGGSTGELFF	TRBJ2-2	.	TRBV7-2
CSARIGNPNTEAFF	TRBJ1-1	.	TRBV20-1
CASSLAGFNEKLFF	TRBJ1-4	.	TRBV7-2
CASNTGMNTEAFF	TRBJ1-1	.	TRBV5-1
CASRTGYEQFF	TRBJ2-1	.	TRBV7-2
CASESGSVLNEQYF	TRBJ2-7	.	TRBV6-1
CASSYGSYEQYF	TRBJ2-7	.	TRBV28
CSARAIKNTEAFF	TRBJ1-1	.	TRBV20-1
CASTPGLATDTQYF	TRBJ2-3	.	TRBV5-4
CASREGSPTDTQYF	TRBJ2-3	.	TRBV12-3/TRBV12-4
CASSPGQGIDYGYTF	TRBJ1-2	.	TRBV7-9
CSARPGRGPPNTGELFF	TRBJ2-2	.	TRBV20-1
CASSLGGSTDTQYF	TRBJ2-3	medium-sized	TRBV5-1
CASSQDTGAETQYF	TRBJ2-5	.	TRBV3-1
CASSPIGQLNTEAFF	TRBJ1-1	.	TRBV18
CASSLGTGDQPQHF	TRBJ1-5	.	TRBV12-3/TRBV12-4
CASSLGTVANTGELFF	TRBJ2-2	.	TRBV12-3/TRBV12-4
CASRKLVYEQFF	TRBJ2-1	.	TRBV12-3/TRBV12-4
CASSLRVITDTQYF	TRBJ2-3	.	TRBV7-2
CASSHRDTNTGELFF	TRBJ2-2	.	TRBV2
CASSSTGGTETQYF	TRBJ2-5	.	TRBV28
CASSLSRVYEQYF	TRBJ2-7	.	TRBV28
CASSYRQGHSPLHF	TRBJ1-6	.	TRBV6-5